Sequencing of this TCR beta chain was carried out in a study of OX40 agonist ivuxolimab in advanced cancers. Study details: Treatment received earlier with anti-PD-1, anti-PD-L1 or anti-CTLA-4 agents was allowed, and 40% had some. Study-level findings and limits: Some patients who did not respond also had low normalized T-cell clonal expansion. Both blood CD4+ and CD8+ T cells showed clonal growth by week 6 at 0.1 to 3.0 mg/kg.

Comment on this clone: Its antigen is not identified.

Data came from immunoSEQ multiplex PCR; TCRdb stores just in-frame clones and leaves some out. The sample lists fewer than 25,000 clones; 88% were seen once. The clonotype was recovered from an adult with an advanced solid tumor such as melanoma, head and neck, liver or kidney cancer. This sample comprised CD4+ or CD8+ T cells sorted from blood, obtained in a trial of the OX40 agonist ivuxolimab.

For the CDR3, the DNA is TGTGCCAGCAGCCACCCGACAGGGAGGGAACCGGCCAAAAACATTCAGTACTTC. This encodes CASSHPTGREPAKNIQYF. The chain employs TRBV11-2 and TRBJ2-4, with D perhaps given as TRBD1 or TRBD2 (7 bases each). The CDR3 consists of 18 residues. CDR1 is SGHAT and CDR2 is FQNNGV in the germline V gene. V lost 5 bases and J lost 1, with 21 bases in between.